A single sample is the source of the 6 T cell receptor beta chains below, sequenced in a study of T cells in tumors and immune-related adverse events. TCRdb keeps only in-frame clones here, not all; method: immunoSEQ multiplex PCR. The profile shows about 20,000 clones, around 90% of them singletons. The starting material was lymph node tissue, obtained from a patient treated with anti-PD-1 therapy. These TCRs come from a female donor with metastatic renal cell carcinoma.

This sequence joins TRBV2 and TRBJ2-7; D possibly corresponds to TRBD1 (6 bases). This CDR3 spans 18 amino acids. Germline loops: CDR1 SNHLY, CDR2 FYNNEI. V lost 8 bases to trimming and J lost 3 bases, with 29 bases between them. CDR3 loop: CASLEFQGAGTRFYEQYF. The CDR3 DNA is TGTGCCAGCCTCGAATTTCAGGGAGCCGGGACACGCTTCTACGAGCAGTACTTC. Combining the CDR3 with reference TRBV2 and TRBJ2-7 gives the whole variable domain EPEVTQTPSHQVTQMGQEVILRCVPISNHLYFYWYRQILGQKVEFLVSFYNNEISEKSEIFDDQFSVERPDGSNFTLKIRSTKLEDSAMYFCASLEFQGAGTRFYEQYFGPGTRLTVT.

This clone has a handful of counts. The rearrangement uses TRBV7-2 and TRBJ2-5; perhaps TRBD2 as D (6 bases). Germline-derived CDR1 and CDR2 are SGHTA and FQGNSA. Trimming cost V 5 bases and J 4 bases, with 14 bases left between them. The CDR3 totals 14 residues. DNA of the CDR3: TGTGCCAGCAGCATACTGACTAGAGGAGAGACCCAGTACTTC. Translation: CASSILTRGETQYF.

This clone was seen once. This chain connects TRBV10-2 to TRBJ1-2, with D possibly being TRBD1 (5 bases). Trimming left V 8 bases short and J 4 bases short, with 14 bases between. This CDR3 region has 13 residues. Germline V gene sequence: CDR1 WSHSY, CDR2 SAAADI. CDR3 DNA: TGCGCCAGCCTTCTTACAGGCGGCTATGGCTACACCTTC. Translated: CASLLTGGYGYTF.

This clone was detected a few times. The V and J genes are TRBV7-7 and TRBJ2-1, with TRBD2 as a possible D gene (6 bases). The V and J ends lost 0 bases and 7 bases respectively, with 7 bases between them. The CDR3 covers 13 residues. Germline V gene sequence: CDR1 SSHAT, CDR2 FNYEAQ (reference sequence). The CDR3 coding sequence is TGTGCCAGCAGCTTAGCTGCGGGGAATGAGCAGTTCTTC. This gives the protein CASSLAAGNEQFF.

The chain couples TRBV9 to TRBJ2-2; D unclear. Trimming cost V 4 bases and J 3 bases, with 16 bases left between them. The germline V gene has CDR1 SGDLS and CDR2 YYNGEE. This CDR3 is 16 amino acids long. CDR3 bases: TGTGCCAGCAGCCCCTGGGTAGTTCAAGACACCGGGGAGCTGTTTTTT. Residues: CASSPWVVQDTGELFF.

V usage is TRBV11-2 and J usage is TRBJ2-3, with D maybe TRBD2 (6 bases). This CDR3 has 12 amino acids. The germline CDR1 and CDR2 sequences are SGHAT and FQNNGV. The V end lost 3 bases, the J end lost 10 bases, and 11 bases lay between the germline ends. The CDR3 is CASSLGGEAQYF. CDR3 sequence (DNA): TGTGCCAGCAGCTTGGGGGGAGAAGCGCAGTATTTT.